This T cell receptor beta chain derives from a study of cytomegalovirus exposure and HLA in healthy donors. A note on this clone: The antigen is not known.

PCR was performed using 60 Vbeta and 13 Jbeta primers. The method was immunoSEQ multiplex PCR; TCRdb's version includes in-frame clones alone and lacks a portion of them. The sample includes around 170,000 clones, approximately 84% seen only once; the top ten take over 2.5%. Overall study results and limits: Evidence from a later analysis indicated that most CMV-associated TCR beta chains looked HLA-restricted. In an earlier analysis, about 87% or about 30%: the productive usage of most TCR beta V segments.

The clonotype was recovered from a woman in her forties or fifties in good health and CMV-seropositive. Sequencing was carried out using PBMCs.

The DNA for the CDR3 is TGTGCCTGTTTGCAGGGGGTTGGGACTGAAGCTTTCTTT. Protein sequence: CACLQGVGTEAFF. The gene calls are TRBV30 and TRBJ1-1; 7 nucleotides align to TRBD1. There are 13 residues in the CDR3. CDR1 GTSNPN and CDR2 SVGIG come from the germline V gene (reference sequence). The J segment lost 5 bases and the V segment lost 6 bases, leaving 9 bases of the junction unmatched.